Listed below are T cell receptor beta chains from one sample, sequenced in a study of T cell responses to AZD1222 COVID-19 vaccine. Here immunoSEQ multiplex PCR was the method, and the copy in TCRdb shows in-frame clones only, minus some. The sample has about 130,000 clones, approximately 92% seen once. The sample was peripheral blood, taken 28 days after the second AZD1222 dose. These TCRs come from an adult who received the AZD1222 COVID-19 vaccine. The CDR3 runs from the conserved cysteine through the conserved F or W. The order of the fields is D gene, CDR3 length, J gene, V gene, CDR3 protein, CDR3 DNA. D genes are given only for firm matches.

NA 15 TRBJ1-1 TRBV15 CATSLWDGLATEAFF TGTGCCACCAGCCTCTGGGATGGGCTCGCCACTGAAGCTTTCTTT
NA 18 TRBJ2-5 TRBV5-1 CASSLIRGAGRISETQYF TGCGCCAGCAGCTTGATACGGGGGGCCGGGAGGATCTCAGAGACCCAGTACTTC
TRBD1 13 TRBJ1-2 TRBV7-2 CASSLRGQGSYTF TGTGCCAGCAGTCTCCGGGGACAGGGGAGCTACACCTTC
NA 18 TRBJ1-5 TRBV27 CASSPRTDPIVRNQPQHF TGTGCCAGCAGTCCCCGGACAGATCCTATAGTCCGCAATCAGCCCCAGCATTTT
TRBD2 17 TRBJ2-3 TRBV5-4 CASSLGGLAGVRDTQYF TGTGCCAGCAGCTTGGGGGGACTAGCGGGAGTTAGAGATACGCAGTATTTT
NA 13 TRBJ2-5 TRBV9 CASSVGVRETQYF TGTGCCAGCAGCGTAGGGGTTCGAGAGACCCAGTACTTC
TRBD2 17 TRBJ2-3 TRBV7-2 CASSFLKPGLALDTQYF TGTGCCAGCAGCTTCCTCAAACCGGGACTAGCACTCGATACGCAGTATTTT
NA 13 TRBJ1-1 TRBV19 CASSIQGDTEAFF TGTGCCAGTAGTATTCAGGGAGACACTGAAGCTTTCTTT
NA 15 TRBJ1-5 TRBV18 CASSGYGGGNQPQHF TGTGCCAGCTCGGGATATGGGGGCGGCAATCAGCCCCAGCATTTT
TRBD2 15 TRBJ2-1 TRBV5-1 CASSPLGGRGNEQFF TGCGCCAGCAGCCCTTTGGGCGGGAGGGGTAATGAGCAGTTCTTC
NA 13 TRBJ1-6 TRBV27 CASSLGGRPPLHF TGTGCCAGCAGTTTAGGGGGGAGGCCACCCCTCCACTTT
NA 13 TRBJ2-1 TRBV12-3/TRBV12-4 CASSSRLYNEQFF TGTGCCAGCAGTTCCCGGCTCTACAATGAGCAGTTCTTC
NA 13 TRBJ2-7 TRBV5-1 CASSGTLTYEQYF TGCGCCAGCAGCGGGACACTTACCTACGAGCAGTACTTC
TRBD1 16 TRBJ1-5 TRBV30 CAWSVSGGAGNQPQHF TGTGCCTGGAGCGTGTCAGGGGGCGCGGGCAATCAGCCCCAGCATTTT